Below, 30 T cell receptor beta chains from the same sample are listed, as sequenced in a study of T cell changes during pregnancy in multiple sclerosis. Repertoires were generated with immunoSEQ multiplex PCR, while TCRdb's copy carries only in-frame clones and drops some. The sample has 35,000 to 50,000 clones, 80% to 95% seen once; the top ten hold 0.55% to 0.7%. Sample: CD4+ T cells from peripheral blood mononuclear cells, taken in the first trimester of pregnancy. These receptors originate from a female donor with multiple sclerosis, enrolled in a pregnancy study.

This chain connects TRBV5-6 to TRBJ2-7; 9 bases are a match to TRBD1. The trim removed 3 bases at V and 3 bases at J, leaving 7 bases unmatched. Germline V gene sequence: CDR1 SGHDT, CDR2 YYEEEE. This CDR3 is built from 15 residues. The DNA of the CDR3 is TGTGCCAGCAGCTCGTCACAGGGGGCCGACTACGAGCAGTACTTC. Translating it yields CASSSSQGADYEQYF.

The chain recombines TRBV10-3 with TRBJ2-1; TRBD1 might be the D (6 bases). The CDR3 is 14 amino acids. Germline V CDR1 and CDR2: ENHRY, SYGVKD. V was cut by 6 bases and J by 8 bases, with 17 bases left in between. This chain's CDR3 is CAIRSGQGSYEQFF. In DNA form, the CDR3 reads TGTGCCATCAGATCGGGGCAGGGGTCGTATGAGCAGTTCTTC.

V is TRBV5-1 and J is TRBJ2-2; 12 bases map to TRBD2. The CDR3 spans 15 residues. In germline, CDR1 is SGHRS, CDR2 YFSETQ. V shed 6 bases, J shed 10 bases, and the junction held 10 bases outside the gene matches. CDR3 loop: CASKLTTSGSEELFF. DNA for the CDR3: TGCGCCAGCAAACTGACGACTAGCGGGAGTGAGGAGCTGTTTTTT.

V and J are TRBV28 and TRBJ2-7, with 10 nucleotides matching TRBD1. The CDR3 covers 14 residues. From germline, CDR1 is MDHEN and CDR2 SYDVKM. After removal of 6 bases from V and 5 bases from J, the junction contained 7 bases not matched to a gene. The CDR3 sequence: CASSPGTGVHEQYF. The CDR3 region has the DNA TGTGCCAGCAGCCCCGGGACAGGGGTTCACGAGCAGTACTTC.

The chain uses TRBV19 and TRBJ2-7, with TRBD2 matching 10 bases. V dropped 4 bases and J dropped 7; count of bases not matched to a gene: 7. This CDR3 contains 14 residues. CDR1 is LNHDA and CDR2 is SQIVND in the germline V gene (reference sequence). In nucleotides, the CDR3 is TGTGCCAGTAGTACCACTAGCGGGACGGAGGAGCAGTACTTC. Translating it yields CASSTTSGTEEQYF.

This chain links TRBV5-8 with TRBJ2-5; TRBD2 matches at 7 bases. Germline V gene lookup returns CDR1 SGHTS and CDR2 YDEGEE. V was clipped by 5 bases and J by 7 bases; unmatched bases: 14. The CDR3 consists of 15 residues. The CDR3 DNA reads TGTGCCAGCAGGCCCTCTCCCCTAGCGGCGGTGACCCAGTACTTC. Its protein product is CASRPSPLAAVTQYF.

The chain joins TRBV27 to TRBJ2-5; TRBD2 agrees at 11 bases. This CDR3 has 15 residues. Germline V gene sequence: CDR1 MNHEY, CDR2 SMNVEV (reference sequence). V shed 5 bases and J 2 bases; nucleotides not matched to a gene: 4. CDR3 nucleotide sequence: TGTGCCAGCAGTCAAAGACTAGCGGGACAAGAGACCCAGTACTTC. As protein: CASSQRLAGQETQYF.

The chain has TRBV5-6 and TRBJ2-6, with TRBD2 as a possible D gene (5 bases). This CDR3 has 16 residues. With 4 bases removed from V and 4 bases from J, the gap between germline ends came to 15 bases. The germline V gene has CDR1 SGHDT and CDR2 YYEEEE. In nucleotides, the CDR3 is TGTGCCAGCAGCCATTTGGTAGGGAGCGGGGCCAACGTCCTGACTTTC. Residues: CASSHLVGSGANVLTF.

The chain couples TRBV14 to TRBJ2-5; 7 nucleotides match TRBD2. Germline V gene sequence: CDR1 SGHDN, CDR2 FVKESK. V lost 5 bases and J lost 1; bases outside the gene matches: 10. The CDR3 runs 16 residues. The CDR3 reads CASSSLGGLSQETQYF. The CDR3 coding sequence is TGTGCCAGCAGCTCCCTCGGGGGACTATCCCAAGAGACCCAGTACTTC.

This clone has just one count. V usage is TRBV7-2 and J usage is TRBJ2-1; no definite D call. There are 13 residues in the CDR3. Germline CDR1 reads SGHTA; CDR2 reads FQGNSA. Trimming stripped 1 base from V and 9 bases from J, with 10 bases between. CDR3 in DNA: TGTGCCAGCAGCTTAGAAGGCGGCGGTGAGCAGTTCTTC. This gives the protein CASSLEGGGEQFF.

V usage is TRBV29-1 and J usage is TRBJ2-7, with D unresolved. CDR1 SQVTM and CDR2 ANQGSEA come from the germline V gene. V was cut by 6 bases and J by 2 bases, with 14 bases left in between. The CDR3 extends over 13 amino acids. The CDR3 DNA sequence: TGCAGCGTAGTGGGCAGGCTGACCTACGAGCAGTACTTC. This translates into CSVVGRLTYEQYF.

This clone was seen more than once but under ten times. This chain uses TRBV2 with TRBJ1-2, with 7 positions matching TRBD1. The CDR3 sequence is 14 residues long. Unmatched junction bases numbered 10, after V lost 8 bases and J lost 4 bases. Looked up from germline, CDR1 is SNHLY and CDR2 is FYNNEI. The CDR3 sequence: CASATGARSYGYTF. The CDR3 bases are TGTGCCAGCGCAACAGGGGCCCGGAGCTATGGCTACACCTTC.

This clone showed up just once. The chain combines TRBV6-1 with TRBJ2-3; maybe TRBD2 (5 bases). The V end was cut by 5 bases, the J end by 4 bases, with 13 bases between. Germline CDR1 MNHNS, CDR2 SASEGT. CDR3 length: 14 residues. The CDR3 DNA reads as TGTGCCAGCAGTTGGGAGCTACAGTCAGATACGCAGTATTTT. Residues: CASSWELQSDTQYF.

V gene TRBV7-8 combines with J gene TRBJ2-5; weak D call: TRBD2 (5 bases). Germline-derived CDR1 and CDR2 are SGHVS and FQNEAQ. V lost 5 bases and J lost 1, with 14 bases in between. The CDR3 consists of 15 residues. The CDR3 DNA reads TGTGCCAGCAGCCGGGGATGGGGTGGCCAAGAGACCCAGTACTTC. Translation: CASSRGWGGQETQYF.

V is TRBV18 and J is TRBJ2-1; the match to TRBD2 covers 7 bases. Looked up from germline, CDR1 is KGHSH and CDR2 is LQKENI. The CDR3 spans 16 residues. J gave up 6 bases and V 6 bases, and 14 bases lay outside the gene matches. The CDR3 region has the DNA TGTGCCAGCTCCCCCCTAGCGGACACCGGATCCAATGAGCAGTTCTTC. This encodes CASSPLADTGSNEQFF.

V and J are TRBV18 and TRBJ2-1; D may be TRBD2 (6 bases). The V gene lost 7 bases and the J gene lost 1 base, with 11 bases spanning the gap. CDR3 size: 14 residues. Germline CDR1 and CDR2: KGHSH and LQKENI. The CDR3 loop reads CASLPGTSYNEQFF. In DNA, the CDR3 is TGTGCCAGCTTACCCGGGACTTCCTACAATGAGCAGTTCTTC. Together with reference TRBV18 and TRBJ2-1, the CDR3 gives the full variable domain: NAGVMQNPRHLVRRRGQEARLRCSPMKGHSHVYWYRQLPEEGLKFMVYLQKENIIDESGMPKERFSAEFPKEGPSILRIQQVVRGDSAAYFCASLPGTSYNEQFFGPGTRLTVL.

V usage is TRBV6-6 and J usage is TRBJ2-1; tentatively, D is TRBD2 (6 bases). The CDR3 is 12 amino acids. V dropped 8 bases and J dropped 5 bases, with 10 bases sitting between them. Germline loops: CDR1 MNHNY, CDR2 SVGAGI (reference sequence). CDR3 DNA: TGTGCCAGCCGGGACTCTAACAATGAGCAGTTCTTC. Its protein is CASRDSNNEQFF.

V and J are TRBV11-3 and TRBJ2-7, with D uncertain. V was clipped by 0 bases and J by 3 bases, with 12 bases between them. This CDR3 comprises 15 residues. Germline V gene sequence: CDR1 SGHNT, CDR2 YENEEA. CDR3 residues: CASSLEAGLGYEQYF. The CDR3 coding sequence is TGTGCCAGCAGCTTAGAGGCAGGTCTCGGCTACGAGCAGTACTTC. The entire variable domain, with the rest obtained from reference TRBV11-3 and TRBJ2-7, is as follows: EAGVVQSPRYKIIEKKQPVAFWCNPISGHNTLYWYLQNLGQGPELLIRYENEEAVDDSQLPKDRFSAERLKGVDSTLKIQPAELGDSAVYLCASSLEAGLGYEQYFGPGTRLTVT.

V is TRBV5-1 and J is TRBJ1-4; no definite D call. Germline V gene lookup returns CDR1 SGHRS and CDR2 YFSETQ. The CDR3 spans 15 residues. Trimming removed 0 bases at V and 5 bases at J, with 11 bases between. Here the CDR3 DNA reads TGCGCCAGCAGCTTGGATGGCAGGCCAAATGAAAAACTGTTTTTT. Residues: CASSLDGRPNEKLFF.

The rearrangement links TRBV5-1 to TRBJ2-5, with TRBD2 as a possible D gene (5 bases). CDR3 length: 13 residues. The V end was cut by 4 bases, the J end by 1 base, with 8 bases between. Looked up from germline, CDR1 is SGHRS and CDR2 is YFSETQ. The CDR3: CASSPGSQETQYF. The CDR3 DNA follows: TGCGCCAGCAGCCCGGGGTCCCAAGAGACCCAGTACTTC.

The chain joins TRBV7-6 to TRBJ2-7; weak D call: TRBD2 (5 bases). CDR1 SGHVS and CDR2 FNYEAQ come from the germline V gene. This CDR3 comprises 16 residues. V shed 5 bases and J shed 3 bases, with 20 bases lying between them. The DNA for the CDR3 is TGTGCCAGCAGCCCCCCGACATTCCGAGGGAGCTACGAGCAGTACTTC. It is translated as CASSPPTFRGSYEQYF. Supplemented by reference TRBV7-6 and TRBJ2-7, the full variable domain reads GAGVSQSPRYKVTKRGQDVALRCDPISGHVSLYWYRQALGQGPEFLTYFNYEAQQDKSGLPNDRFSAERPEGSISTLTIQRTEQRDSAMYRCASSPPTFRGSYEQYFGPGTRLTVT.

The CDR3 DNA reads as TGTGCCAGTAGCCCGGGACAGCGCTTCCATAGCAATCAGCCCCAGCATTTT. This encodes CASSPGQRFHSNQPQHF. V usage is TRBV19 and J usage is TRBJ1-5; TRBD1 matches 7 bases. Germline CDR1 and CDR2: LNHDA and SQIVND (reference sequence). The CDR3 spans 17 residues. V lost 6 bases to trimming and J lost 0 bases; unmatched junction nucleotides: 11.

The J gene is TRBJ2-3, the V gene TRBV9; D gene uncertain. Per the germline V gene, CDR1 is SGDLS and CDR2 is YYNGEE. Between the trimmed V and J ends, which lost 0 bases and 6 bases, there was a span of 8 bases. This CDR3 comprises 13 residues. The CDR3 sequence: CASSVVPVDTQYF. The CDR3 nucleotides read TGTGCCAGCAGCGTAGTACCGGTGGATACGCAGTATTTT.

This clone is labeled as medium-sized (0.01 to 0.1%). The V gene is TRBV28, the J gene TRBJ2-7, with 9 bases aligning to TRBD2. The CDR3 totals 18 residues. CDR1 is MDHEN and CDR2 is SYDVKM in the germline V gene. The V segment lost 3 bases and the J segment 3 bases; nucleotides outside the gene matches: 15. CDR3 sequence (DNA): TGTGCCAGCAGTTTCGTGGGGCTAGCGGGGACTTTGGGCTACGAGCAGTACTTC. Its protein product is CASSFVGLAGTLGYEQYF.

CDR3 loop: CAIQGTTNEKLFF. The CDR3 DNA reads as TGTGCCATCCAGGGAACCACTAATGAAAAACTGTTTTTT. The chain uses TRBV2 and TRBJ1-4; D is possibly TRBD1 (5 bases). There are 13 residues in the CDR3. Germline CDR1 and CDR2: SNHLY and FYNNEI. V lost 10 bases, J lost 2 bases, and 11 bases lay in between.

The chain joins TRBV7-6 to TRBJ2-7; 9 bases are shared with TRBD1. Germline CDR1 is SGHVS and CDR2 is FNYEAQ. The CDR3 runs 13 residues. V lost 1 base, J lost 6 bases, and 1 base stayed unmatched. CDR3 region: CASSLGGQGEQYF. In DNA, the CDR3 is TGTGCCAGCAGCTTAGGGGGACAGGGCGAGCAGTACTTC. Full variable domain (missing parts from reference TRBV7-6 and TRBJ2-7): GAGVSQSPRYKVTKRGQDVALRCDPISGHVSLYWYRQALGQGPEFLTYFNYEAQQDKSGLPNDRFSAERPEGSISTLTIQRTEQRDSAMYRCASSLGGQGEQYFGPGTRLTVT.

A note on this clone: Other DNA sequences within the sample encode an identical CDR3. V and J are TRBV19 and TRBJ1-2, with 10 positions matching TRBD1. The CDR3 runs 13 residues. The V gene's germline CDR1 is LNHDA and CDR2 SQIVND (reference sequence). The J segment lost 7 bases and the V segment lost 5 bases, leaving 4 bases of the junction unmatched. CDR3 DNA: TGTGCCAGTAGTGGACAGGGGGATCCTGGCTACACCTTC. It yields the protein CASSGQGDPGYTF.

V gene TRBV12-5 combines with J gene TRBJ2-7; 7 bases match TRBD1. CDR1 LGHNT and CDR2 FRNRAP come from the germline V gene. The CDR3 covers 15 residues. Unmatched junction bases numbered 8, after V lost 5 bases and J lost 1 base. The CDR3 spells CASGPLRDRSYEQYF. CDR3 DNA: TGTGCTAGTGGTCCCCTCCGGGACAGATCCTACGAGCAGTACTTC.

The CDR3 spells CASSALAGVYEQYF. CDR3 coding DNA: TGTGCCAGCAGCGCTCTAGCGGGAGTTTACGAGCAGTACTTC. V and J are TRBV6-6 and TRBJ2-7; 10 nucleotides agree with TRBD2. The CDR3 extends over 14 amino acids. CDR1 MNHNY and CDR2 SVGAGI come from the germline V gene (reference sequence). Trimming took 6 bases from V and 4 from J; bases not matched to a gene: 6.

This clone was observed once. This chain links TRBV5-1 with TRBJ2-1; TRBD2 matches 8 bases. Losses at the gene ends were 4 bases for V and 8 bases for J; bases not matched to a gene: 5. CDR3 length: 13 residues. Germline CDR1 SGHRS, CDR2 YFSETQ. CDR3 sequence: CASSTGTSHEQFF. The DNA of the CDR3 is TGCGCCAGCAGCACGGGGACTAGTCATGAGCAGTTCTTC.